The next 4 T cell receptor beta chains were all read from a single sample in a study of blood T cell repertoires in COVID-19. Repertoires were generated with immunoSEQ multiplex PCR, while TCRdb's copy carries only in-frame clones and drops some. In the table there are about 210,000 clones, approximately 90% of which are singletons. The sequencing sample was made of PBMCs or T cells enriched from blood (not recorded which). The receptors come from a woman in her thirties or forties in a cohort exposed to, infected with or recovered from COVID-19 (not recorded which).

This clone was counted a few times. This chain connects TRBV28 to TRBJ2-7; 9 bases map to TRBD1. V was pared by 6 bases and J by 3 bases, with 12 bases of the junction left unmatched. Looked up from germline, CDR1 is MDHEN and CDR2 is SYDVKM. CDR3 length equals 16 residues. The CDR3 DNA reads TGTGCCAGCAGCCCCCAACAGGGGGCGGAGAGCTACGAGCAGTACTTC. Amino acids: CASSPQQGAESYEQYF.

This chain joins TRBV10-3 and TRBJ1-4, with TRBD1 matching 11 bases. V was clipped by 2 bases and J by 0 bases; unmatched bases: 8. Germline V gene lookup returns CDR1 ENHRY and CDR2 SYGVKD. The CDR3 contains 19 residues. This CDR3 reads CAISELIPGQGATNEKLFF. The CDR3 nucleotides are TGTGCCATCAGTGAGCTCATACCGGGACAGGGGGCAACTAATGAAAAACTGTTTTTT.

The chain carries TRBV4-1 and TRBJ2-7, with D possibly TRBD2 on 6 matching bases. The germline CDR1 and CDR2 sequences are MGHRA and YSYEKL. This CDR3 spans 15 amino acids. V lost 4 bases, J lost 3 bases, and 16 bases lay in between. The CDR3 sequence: CASSPGGTSVYEQYF. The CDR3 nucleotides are TGCGCCAGCAGCCCTGGCGGGACCAGTGTCTACGAGCAGTACTTC.

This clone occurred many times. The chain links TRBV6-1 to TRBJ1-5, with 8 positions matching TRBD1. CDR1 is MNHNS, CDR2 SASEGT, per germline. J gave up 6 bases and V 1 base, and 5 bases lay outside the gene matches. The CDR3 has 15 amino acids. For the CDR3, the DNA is TGTGCCAGCAGTGAAGGGGACAGGAGCTCTCAGCCCCAGCATTTT. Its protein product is CASSEGDRSSQPQHF.